This TCR beta chain was found in a study of graft-versus-host responses after intestinal transplantation. Looking at the study overall: All recipients got anti-thymocyte globulin induction, then tacrolimus and steroids for 2 to 4 years. Study results and caveats: Recipient marrow held GvH clones, some first seen in ileum or blood. Some patients had graft-donor T cell macrochimerism, and their allografts showed high graft-versus-host to host-versus-graft clonal ratios.

As concerns this clone: Its antigen remains unidentified.

The CDR3 covers 14 residues. The V end was cut by 5 bases, the J end by 1 base, with 12 bases between. The germline V gene encodes CDR1 SGHVS and CDR2 FQNEAQ. Assay: immunoSEQ multiplex PCR; the TCRdb copy retains only in-frame clones and omits some. Of about 81,000 clones in the sample, roughly 91% were seen once. The chain couples TRBV7-8 to TRBJ2-7, with D maybe TRBD2 (6 bases). The sequence was obtained from a human donor who received an intestinal transplant. Here the sequenced sample was unstimulated CD4+ T cells sorted from spleen or lymph node cells, taken before intestinal transplant. The CDR3 DNA is TGTGCCAGCAGCGTCCGGGACTTATCCTACGAGCAGTACTTC. Translating gives CASSVRDLSYEQYF.